Listed here is a single T cell receptor (beta chain). Its antigen is as yet unknown. These data belong to a study of cytomegalovirus exposure and HLA in healthy donors. Study observations and caveats: In a later analysis, V- and J-gene trimming of beta chains associated with a DCLRE1C missense variant, replicated independently.

CDR3 length: 12 residues. V shed 8 bases and J 10 bases; nucleotides not matched to a gene: 10. The germline V gene has CDR1 SNHLY and CDR2 FYNNEI. The study ran its PCR with 60 Vbeta and 13 Jbeta primers. Assay used: immunoSEQ multiplex PCR; TCRdb lists only in-frame clones, some missing. The data include about 67,000 clones; the top ten clones carry 15% to 20%. The chain employs TRBV2 and TRBJ1-1, with TRBD1 identical over 7 bases. Material for sequencing was PBMCs. The source is a boy between 10 and 17 years old in good health and CMV-seronegative. The CDR3 coding sequence is TGTGCCAGCCAGGGGGACACCCTAAGAGCTTTCTTT. Protein: CASQGDTLRAFF.